This TCR beta chain was documented in a study of T cell responses to AZD1222 COVID-19 vaccine. Only in-frame clones appear in the TCRdb table, and some are missing; sequencing was by immunoSEQ multiplex PCR. The sample records approximately 150,000 clones, less than 95% being singletons. CDR1 and CDR2 (germline): LGHNA, YNFKEQ. Trimming took off 0 bases at V and 13 bases at J, with 15 bases between the two ends. The CDR3 extends over 13 amino acids. V gene TRBV4-2 combines with J gene TRBJ1-2; D perhaps matches TRBD1 (5 bases). This TCR came from an adult in good health. The sample in question was peripheral blood, obtained on day 0 of AZD1222 vaccination. In DNA form, the CDR3 reads TGTGCCAGCAGCCAAGATCATGACAGCAGAGGCACCTTC. Amino acid sequence: CASSQDHDSRGTF.